This paragraph reports one TCR beta chain. Its cognate antigen is unknown. The trim removed 3 bases at V and 5 bases at J, leaving 4 bases unmatched. The CDR3 runs 16 residues. Germline V lookup: CDR1 MDHEN, CDR2 SYDVKM. The method was immunoSEQ multiplex PCR; TCRdb's version includes in-frame clones alone and lacks a portion of them. This sample yields tens of thousands of clones, of which 70% to 90% are seen a single time; roughly a fifth belongs to the top ten. This specimen belongs to a study of T cell responses to AZD1222 COVID-19 vaccine. General study results and limits: The repertoires were collected only after the peak T cell response.

The starting material was peripheral blood, obtained on day 0 of AZD1222 vaccination. The TCR comes from an adult in good health. V is TRBV28 and J is TRBJ1-6; 10 positions agree with TRBD1. DNA for the CDR3: TGTGCCAGCAGTTTGTGGGACAGGGGAAATAATTCACCCCTCCACTTT. It specifies CASSLWDRGNNSPLHF.